Following are 25 T cell receptor beta chains from one sample sequenced in a study of blood T cells in healthy people across ages. A J-beta primer mix and a sample-barcoded 5' primer were used in a second PCR of roughly 6 to 11 cycles. One entry per CDR3 protein, called by TCRdb with MiXCR from the 5' RACE reads. The table has roughly 800,000 distinct CDR3 sequences, roughly 60% seen once. Specimen: blood. These receptors were taken from a man under 40 in good health.

The table lists this clonotype with a few counts. The rearrangement joins TRBV12-3 or TRBV12-4 to TRBJ2-3; weak D call: TRBD2 (6 bases). V lost 5 bases and J lost 6, with 12 bases in between. CDR3 size: 13 residues. The CDR3 nucleotides are TGTGCCAGCAGTCCTAGACTAGTTGATACGCAGTATTTT. As protein: CASSPRLVDTQYF.

This clonotype was seen a handful of times. J is TRBJ2-3 and V is TRBV6-5; D tentatively fits TRBD1 or TRBD2 (5 bases each). Germline V gene data show CDR1 as MNHEY and CDR2 as SVGAGI. Trimming removed 0 bases at V and 2 bases at J, with 12 bases between. The CDR3 is 16 residues long. The DNA of the CDR3 is TGTGCCAGCAGTTACTCCCTCGGGGACCCCACAGATACGCAGTATTTT. This codes for CASSYSLGDPTDTQYF.

The DNA for the CDR3 is TGTGCCAGCAGCCAAGGGCGAGCTGGGCGAGCGGGGCAAACGATACAAGAGACCCAGTACTTC. Its translation is CASSQGRAGRAGQTIQETQYF. This chain connects TRBV3-1 to TRBJ2-4; TRBD2 matches at 7 bases. The J call may be wrong; the DNA end is better matched by TRBJ2-5. Per germline, CDR1 LGHDT and CDR2 YNNKEL (reference sequence). The CDR3 is 21 amino acids.

This chain links TRBV2 with TRBJ2-1, with 11 nucleotides matching TRBD2. The trim removed 8 bases at V and 10 bases at J, leaving 13 bases unmatched. This CDR3 is built from 15 residues. Germline V CDR1 and CDR2: SNHLY, FYNNEI. Here the CDR3 DNA reads TGTGCCAGCGCTGAGCTAATCGGGACTAGCGGCGAGCAGTTCTTC. This sequence encodes CASAELIGTSGEQFF.

This clonotype showed up just once. The V call is TRBV6-2 or TRBV6-3, the J call TRBJ2-1; D gene ambiguous. V dropped 7 bases and J dropped 2 bases, with 6 bases sitting between them. The CDR3 spans 12 residues. Germline assignment: CDR1 MNHEY and CDR2 SVGEGT. Here the CDR3 reads CASNQPYNEQFF. The CDR3, as DNA: TGTGCCAGCAACCAACCCTACAATGAGCAGTTCTTC.

CDR3 coding DNA: TGTGCCAGCAGTGGACAGGTCTATGGCTACACCTTC. It codes for CASSGQVYGYTF. The chain employs TRBV6-2 or TRBV6-3 and TRBJ1-2; 7 nucleotides align to TRBD1. The CDR3 loop spans 12 amino acids. The ends lost 5 bases at V and 4 bases at J; junction bases unmatched: 1. The V gene's germline CDR1 is MNHEY and CDR2 SVGEGT.

J is TRBJ2-1 and V is TRBV4-3, with 10 positions matching TRBD2. V shed 4 bases and J 10 bases; nucleotides not matched to a gene: 10. This CDR3 has 15 residues. The germline CDR1 and CDR2 sequences are LGHNA and YSLEER. The DNA of the CDR3 is TGCGCCAGCAGCCGAGGACTAGCGGCCTCAATGGAGCAGTTCTTC. Translated: CASSRGLAASMEQFF.

This clonotype was recorded a few times. The rearrangement links TRBV5-1 to TRBJ2-3; 9 positions match TRBD2. The CDR3 has 17 amino acids. Per the germline V gene, CDR1 is SGHRS and CDR2 is YFSETQ. V was clipped by 0 bases and J by 1 base; unmatched bases: 6. The CDR3 sequence is CASSLGASGDRTDTQYF. Written as DNA, the CDR3 is TGCGCCAGCAGCTTGGGGGCTAGCGGGGACCGCACAGATACGCAGTATTTT.

The chain uses TRBV29-1 and TRBJ1-2; D remains ambiguous. This CDR3 contains 10 residues. CDR1 and CDR2 from the germline V gene are SQVTM and ANQGSEA. The ends were cut back, 5 bases at V and 6 bases at J, with 7 bases in the middle. This chain's CDR3 is CSVRGNGYTF. CDR3 DNA: TGCAGCGTTAGAGGGAATGGCTACACCTTC. Combining the CDR3 with reference TRBV29-1 and TRBJ1-2 gives the whole variable domain SAVISQKPSRDICQRGTSLTIQCQVDSQVTMMFWYRQQPGQSLTLIATANQGSEATYESGFVIDKFPISRPNLTFSTLTVSNMSPEDSSIYLCSVRGNGYTFGSGTRLTVV.

A few counts support this clonotype. This chain uses TRBV12-3 or TRBV12-4 with TRBJ1-2; 9 positions match TRBD1. The CDR3 length is 16 residues. J was trimmed by 1 base and V by 4 bases; bases with no gene match: 7. The CDR3 region is CASSSWTGAINYGYTF. The CDR3 coding sequence is TGTGCCAGCAGTTCCTGGACAGGGGCGATTAACTATGGCTACACCTTC.

V and J are TRBV24-1 and TRBJ2-3; a weak D match, TRBD2 (5 bases). The V gene's germline CDR1 is KGHDR and CDR2 SFDVKD. With 10 bases removed from V and 5 bases from J, the gap between germline ends came to 15 bases. The CDR3 sequence is 13 residues long. In DNA, the CDR3 is TGTGCCACGAGGGATTCTGCCAAAGATACGCAGTATTTT. Its translation: CATRDSAKDTQYF.

The genes are TRBV20-1 and TRBJ2-4; D could derive from TRBD1 or TRBD2 (6 bases each). The DNA end lines up better with TRBJ2-7; the J call may be wrong. Germline lookup yields CDR1 DFQATT and CDR2 SNEGSKA (reference sequence). The CDR3 has 14 amino acids. The CDR3: CSAVTGAIGYEQYF. The CDR3 region has the DNA TGCAGTGCAGTAACGGGGGCGATAGGCTACGAGCAGTACTTC.

This clonotype was found a few times. J is TRBJ2-3 and V is TRBV29-1, with TRBD2 identical over 11 bases. This CDR3 contains 16 residues. Germline V lookup: CDR1 SQVTM, CDR2 ANQGSEA. The V gene end was trimmed by 0 bases and the J gene end by 1 base; junction bases not matched to a gene: 3. The CDR3 reads CSVEDAGLAGTDTQYF. The CDR3 DNA sequence: TGCAGCGTTGAAGACGCGGGACTAGCGGGCACAGATACGCAGTATTTT.

The V and J genes are TRBV29-1 and TRBJ2-3; D unclear. V was clipped by 4 bases and J by 0 bases, with 14 bases between them. The CDR3 length is 15 residues. Germline lookup yields CDR1 SQVTM and CDR2 ANQGSEA. CDR3 region: CSVAVGLLSTDTQYF. In DNA, the CDR3 is TGCAGCGTTGCGGTTGGCCTCCTTAGCACAGATACGCAGTATTTT.

The CDR3 DNA follows: TGCGCCAGCAGCTGGGACCTATCCTACGAGCAGTACTTC. Amino acids: CASSWDLSYEQYF. This sequence joins TRBV5-1 and TRBJ2-7; D possibly uses TRBD1 or TRBD2 (5 bases each). V was shortened by 3 bases and J by 1 base, with 8 bases between the two germline ends. The CDR3 runs to 13 residues. Germline CDR1 reads SGHRS; CDR2 reads YFSETQ.

In this sample, this clonotype turned up once. This chain uses TRBV12-3 or TRBV12-4 with TRBJ1-4; 10 positions agree with TRBD1. This CDR3 has 15 amino acids. Losses at the gene ends were 6 bases for V and 7 bases for J; bases not matched to a gene: 8. The CDR3, as DNA: TGTGCCAGCAGCCGCGGGGGACAGGGGTTTGAAAAACTGTTTTTT. The encoded protein is CASSRGGQGFEKLFF.

The rearrangement joins TRBV5-6 to TRBJ2-5, with 11 bases fitting TRBD2. V shed 4 bases and J 11 bases; nucleotides not matched to a gene: 10. The CDR3 consists of 14 residues. Germline CDR1 SGHDT, CDR2 YYEEEE. In nucleotides, the CDR3 is TGTGCCAGCAGCGCGGGACTAGCGGCCGAGCAGCAGTACTTC. As protein: CASSAGLAAEQQYF. Supplemented by reference TRBV5-6 and TRBJ2-5, the full variable domain reads DAGVTQSPTHLIKTRGQQVTLRCSPKSGHDTVSWYQQALGQGPQFIFQYYEEEERQRGNFPDRFSGHQFPNYSSELNVNALLLGDSALYLCASSAGLAAEQQYFGPGTRLLVL.

This clonotype was seen more than once but under ten times. The chain recombines TRBV12-3 or TRBV12-4 with TRBJ2-3; D is ambiguous. The CDR3 is 14 residues long. The ends were cut back, 3 bases at V and 4 bases at J, with 11 bases in the middle. This CDR3 reads CASSFANWADTQYF. Here the CDR3 DNA reads TGTGCCAGCAGTTTTGCGAACTGGGCAGATACGCAGTATTTT.

The V and J genes are TRBV7-2 and TRBJ2-7, with D unclear. The CDR3 is 15 residues long. The V end lost 5 bases, the J end lost 4 bases, and 18 bases lay between the germline ends. Germline loops: CDR1 SGHTA, CDR2 FQGNSA. CDR3 sequence reads: CASSPAGRLGYEQYF. The CDR3 DNA sequence: TGTGCCAGCAGCCCGGCTGGACGATTAGGTTACGAGCAGTACTTC.

This clonotype was seen only a few times. The chain links TRBV25-1 to TRBJ2-5, with 10 bases fitting TRBD1. Trimming at V came to 5 bases and at J to 11 bases, leaving 8 bases not matched to a gene. The CDR3 is 13 amino acids. The germline CDR1 and CDR2 sequences are MGHDK and SYGVNS. For the CDR3, the DNA is TGTGCCAGCAGTAGACAGGGGGCGAAAGAGCAGTACTTC. Protein product: CASSRQGAKEQYF.

The sample holds a few counts of this clonotype. The chain has TRBV28 and TRBJ2-7, with TRBD2 matching 10 bases. The V segment lost 4 bases and the J segment 4 bases; nucleotides outside the gene matches: 7. CDR3 length equals 15 residues. CDR1 is MDHEN and CDR2 is SYDVKM in the germline V gene. The chain's CDR3 is CASSSGTSDLYEQYF. CDR3 coding DNA: TGTGCCAGCAGTTCCGGGACTAGCGACCTTTACGAGCAGTACTTC.

J is TRBJ1-6 and V is TRBV9; perhaps TRBD1 as D (6 bases). Germline V CDR1 and CDR2: SGDLS, YYNGEE. CDR3 length: 15 amino acids. Deletions cut 3 bases from V and 11 bases from J, with 18 bases between. The CDR3 reads CASSALGTPNPPLHF. The CDR3 DNA is TGTGCCAGCAGCGCCTTAGGGACACCCAATCCACCCCTCCACTTT.

This chain uses TRBV20-1 with TRBJ2-7, with 7 positions matching TRBD1. The germline V gene encodes CDR1 DFQATT and CDR2 SNEGSKA (reference sequence). The CDR3 has 15 residues. The junction had 8 bases not matched to a gene; V was cut back by 2 bases and J by 1 base. The DNA of the CDR3 is TGCAGTGCTAGAACCCGACAGGGCGGATCCTACGAGCAGTACTTC. It codes for CSARTRQGGSYEQYF.

The rearrangement uses TRBV9 and TRBJ2-1; no firm D call. The J call may be faulty, since TRBJ2-7 better matches the DNA end. The germline V gene has CDR1 SGDLS and CDR2 YYNGEE. The CDR3 runs 15 residues. Here the CDR3 reads CASSVGSSPTGEQYF. CDR3 in DNA: TGTGCCAGCAGCGTAGGGAGTTCCCCCACCGGCGAGCAGTACTTC.

V and J are TRBV12-3 or TRBV12-4 and TRBJ2-5; D is unresolved. The CDR3 totals 11 residues. The V end lost 3 bases, the J end lost 8 bases, and 7 bases lay between the germline ends. CDR3 DNA: TGTGCCAGCAGTTTTTCGCTAACCCAGTACTTC. This sequence encodes CASSFSLTQYF.